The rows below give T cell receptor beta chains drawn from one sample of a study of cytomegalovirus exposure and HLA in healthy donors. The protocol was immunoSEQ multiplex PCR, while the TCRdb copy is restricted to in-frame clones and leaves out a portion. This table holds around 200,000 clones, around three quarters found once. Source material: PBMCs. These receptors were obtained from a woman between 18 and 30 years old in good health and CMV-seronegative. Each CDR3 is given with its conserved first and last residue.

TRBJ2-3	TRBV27	CASSLRVFSDTQYF
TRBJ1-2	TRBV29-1	CSAGGQGANGYTF
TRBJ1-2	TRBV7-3	CASSSMGTGVDYGYTF
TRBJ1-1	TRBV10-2	CASSERHSAGTEAFF
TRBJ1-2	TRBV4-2	CASSPSAGTGIDGYTF
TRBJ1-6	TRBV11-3	CASSLQGDNSPLHF
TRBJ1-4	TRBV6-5	CASSPGFTNEKLFF
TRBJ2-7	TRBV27	CASSGIYEQYF
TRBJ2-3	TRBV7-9	CASSFAGGEDTQYF
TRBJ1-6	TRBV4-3	CASSQDYSNSPLHF
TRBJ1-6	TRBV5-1	CASKNEAHNSPLHF
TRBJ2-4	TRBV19	CASSLSGAGAKNIQYF
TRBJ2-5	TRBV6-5	CASSSRQGARGETQYF
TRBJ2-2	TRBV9	CASSGNRENTGELFF
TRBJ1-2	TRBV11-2	CASSPRRLTGVFNYGYTF
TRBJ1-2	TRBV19	CASSPGTAPNYGYTF
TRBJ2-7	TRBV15	CATSYRLAGNEQYF
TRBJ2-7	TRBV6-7	CASSYSRGGAASYEQYF
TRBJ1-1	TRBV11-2	CASSLDRGTEAFF
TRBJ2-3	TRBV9	CASSLHSGTDTQYF
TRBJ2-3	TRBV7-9	CASSLAGGSTDTQYF
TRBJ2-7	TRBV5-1	CASTPDNSYEQYF
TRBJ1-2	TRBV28	CASSFRDRSYGYTF
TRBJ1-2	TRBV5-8	CASSLFTSGSPGGYTF
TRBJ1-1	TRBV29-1	CSVLESRQGAFF
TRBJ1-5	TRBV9	CASSPDSRAFNQPQHF
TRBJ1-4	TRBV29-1	CSVAGQNINEKLFF
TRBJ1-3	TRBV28	CASSLHRGGGTIYF
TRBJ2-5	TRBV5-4	CASSLVGQGQETQYF
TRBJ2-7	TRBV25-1	CASSELSGGVSYEQYF
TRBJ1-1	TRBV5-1	CASSLARAGTEAFF
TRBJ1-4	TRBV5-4	CASSVPGNEKLFF
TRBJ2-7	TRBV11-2	CASSLSAGPSYEQYF
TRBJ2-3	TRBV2	CASRRGGVAGIGDTQYF
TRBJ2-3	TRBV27	CASRETSGIVDTQYF
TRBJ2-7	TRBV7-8	CASSTPTTYEQYF
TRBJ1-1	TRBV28	CASSFPGGGNSEAFF
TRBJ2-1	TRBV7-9	CASSLMVLAGFNEQFF
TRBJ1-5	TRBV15	CATSRATGSQPQHF
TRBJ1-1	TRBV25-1	CASSQGAKTEAFF
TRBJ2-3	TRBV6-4	CASSEAGPTSTDTQYF
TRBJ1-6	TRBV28	CASSFRSGTGGSPLHF
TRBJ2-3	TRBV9	CASSPQRGATDTQYF
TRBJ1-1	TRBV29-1	CSVERQGAEAFF
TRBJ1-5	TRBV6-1	CASSADRGSNQPQHF
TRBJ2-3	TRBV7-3	CASSLEGYTDTQYF
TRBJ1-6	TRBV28	CASSRWGDDSPLHF
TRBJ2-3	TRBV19	CASSSYSGGELNTQYF
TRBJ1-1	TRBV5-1	CASSLTSMNTEAFF
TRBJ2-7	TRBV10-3	CAISGPFYEQYF
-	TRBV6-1	CASSESETSYEQYF
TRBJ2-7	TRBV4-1	CASSQASLAGDEQYF